The T cell receptor (beta chain) under discussion was sequenced for a study of blood T cells in healthy people across ages. Using a J-beta primer mix together with a sample-barcoded 5' primer, a second PCR was run for roughly 6 to 11 cycles. TCRdb re-analysed the 5' RACE reads in MiXCR, keeping a single row per CDR3 protein. Among 550,000 to 750,000 distinct CDR3 sequences listed, roughly 21% were seen once. The CDR3 runs 13 residues. The V gene end was trimmed by 6 bases and the J gene end by 8 bases; junction bases not matched to a gene: 7. CDR1 and CDR2 from the germline V gene are DFQATT and SNEGSKA (reference sequence).

Sequencing used blood. The rearrangement joins TRBV20-1 to TRBJ2-1; 10 nucleotides match TRBD2. The receptor's source is a man aged 65 to 85 in good health. This chain's CDR3 is CSAGGLAGDEQFF. In nucleotides, the CDR3 is TGCAGTGCGGGAGGGCTAGCGGGAGATGAGCAGTTCTTC.